This record covers a single T cell receptor (beta chain). This sample was included in a study of control samples from healthy donors and cancer patients. The CDR3 covers 14 residues. The V and J ends lost 3 bases and 12 bases respectively, with 17 bases between them. The germline gives CDR1 KGHDR, CDR2 SFDVKD. The repertoire was sequenced with immunoSEQ multiplex PCR; TCRdb's copy has only in-frame clones and lacks some. The sample lists around 230,000 clones; over 90% were seen once. The J gene is TRBJ2-1, the V gene TRBV24-1; D is perhaps TRBD1 or TRBD2 (5 bases each). Sequenced input: blood. This clonotype was obtained from a man between 45 and 60 years old in good health. DNA of the CDR3: TGTGCCACCAGTGATCCCCGTGGGGGTTGGGGGCAGTTCTTC. Protein: CATSDPRGGWGQFF.